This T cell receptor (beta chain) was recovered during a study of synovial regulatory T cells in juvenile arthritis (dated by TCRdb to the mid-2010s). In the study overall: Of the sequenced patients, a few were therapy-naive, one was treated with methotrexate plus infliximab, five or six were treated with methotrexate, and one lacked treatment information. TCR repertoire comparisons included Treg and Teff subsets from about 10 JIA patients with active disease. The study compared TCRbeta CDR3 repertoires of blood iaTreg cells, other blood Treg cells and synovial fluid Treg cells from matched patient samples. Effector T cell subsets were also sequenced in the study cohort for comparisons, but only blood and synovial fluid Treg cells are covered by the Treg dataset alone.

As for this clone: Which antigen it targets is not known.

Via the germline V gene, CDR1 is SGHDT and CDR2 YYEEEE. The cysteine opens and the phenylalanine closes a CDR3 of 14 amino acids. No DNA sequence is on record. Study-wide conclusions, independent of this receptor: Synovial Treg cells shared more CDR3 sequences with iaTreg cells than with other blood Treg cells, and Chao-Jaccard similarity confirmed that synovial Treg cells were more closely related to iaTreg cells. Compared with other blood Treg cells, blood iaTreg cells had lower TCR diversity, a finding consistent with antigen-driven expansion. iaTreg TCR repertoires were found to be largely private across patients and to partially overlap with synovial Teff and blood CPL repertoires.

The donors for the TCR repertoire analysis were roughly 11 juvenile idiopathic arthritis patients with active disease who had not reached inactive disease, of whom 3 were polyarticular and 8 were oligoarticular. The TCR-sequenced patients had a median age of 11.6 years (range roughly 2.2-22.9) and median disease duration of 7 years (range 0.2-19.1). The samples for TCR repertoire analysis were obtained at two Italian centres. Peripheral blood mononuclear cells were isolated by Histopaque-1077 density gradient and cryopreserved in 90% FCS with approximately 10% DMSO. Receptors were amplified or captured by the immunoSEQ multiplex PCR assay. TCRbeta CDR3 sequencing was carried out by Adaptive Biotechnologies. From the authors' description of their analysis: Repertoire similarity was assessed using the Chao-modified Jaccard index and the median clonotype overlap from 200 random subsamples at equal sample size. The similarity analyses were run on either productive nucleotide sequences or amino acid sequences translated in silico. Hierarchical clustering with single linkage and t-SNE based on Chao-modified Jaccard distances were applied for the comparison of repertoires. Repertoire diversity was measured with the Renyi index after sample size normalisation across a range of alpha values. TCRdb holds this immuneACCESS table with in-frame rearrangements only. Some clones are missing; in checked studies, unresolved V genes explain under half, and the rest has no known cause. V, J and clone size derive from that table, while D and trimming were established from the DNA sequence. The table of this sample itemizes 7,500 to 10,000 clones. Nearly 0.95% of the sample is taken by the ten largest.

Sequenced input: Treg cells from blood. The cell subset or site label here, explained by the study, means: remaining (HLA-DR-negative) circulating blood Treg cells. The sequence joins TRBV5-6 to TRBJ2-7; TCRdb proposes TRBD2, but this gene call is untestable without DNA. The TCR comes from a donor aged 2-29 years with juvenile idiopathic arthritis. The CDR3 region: CASSLSGTAYEQYF.